The rows below give T cell receptor beta chains drawn from one sample of a study of shared clonotypes between healthy human individuals. The protocol was immunoSEQ multiplex PCR, while the TCRdb copy is restricted to in-frame clones and leaves out a portion. The data contain nearly 500,000 clones, about 82% of them singletons. The sequencing sample was made of PBMCs. These receptors were obtained from a woman in her 40s in good health. Some clones in this sample may be carry-over from other donors' samples. CDR3s include the opening cysteine and the closing phenylalanine or tryptophan. D genes are given only for firm matches. Clone size appears in some rows only: once, few, many, or a class for an expanded clone.

V	J	D	size	DNA	CDR3
TRBV27	TRBJ1-4	NA	NA	TGTGCCAGCAGTTTAGACTCAACTAATGAAAAACTGTTTTTT	CASSLDSTNEKLFF
TRBV6-1	TRBJ2-3	TRBD2	few	TGTGCCAGCAGCCGACTAGCGGGAGAGGTAGATACGCAGTATTTT	CASSRLAGEVDTQYF
TRBV9	TRBJ2-3	TRBD2	NA	TGTGCCAGCAGCAAAGCGGGGGGAGGGCCGGTAACAGATACGCAGTATTTT	CASSKAGGGPVTDTQYF
TRBV6-4	TRBJ2-1	TRBD2	NA	TGTGCCAGCAGTGACTCGCGGGAGGGCATCAATGAGCAGTTCTTC	CASSDSREGINEQFF
TRBV4-2	TRBJ2-3	TRBD2	NA	TGTGCCAGCAGCCAAGCACTAGCGGGAGGGAGCACAGATACGCAGTATTTT	CASSQALAGGSTDTQYF
TRBV29-1	TRBJ2-6	NA	NA	TGCAGCGTTGAAACCTCTGGGGCCAACGTCCTGACTTTC	CSVETSGANVLTF
TRBV19	TRBJ2-7	TRBD2	NA	TGTGCCAGTAGTTCAACCGGGACTAGATCCTACGAGCAGTACTTC	CASSSTGTRSYEQYF
TRBV7-9	TRBJ2-2	TRBD2	NA	TGTGCCAGCAGCGTCTACCGGGACGGGGGGACCGGGGAGCTGTTTTTT	CASSVYRDGGTGELFF
TRBV4-3	TRBJ2-1	NA	NA	TGCGCCAGCAGCCAAGATCTTGCACTCCGGGTAAAGCAGTTCTTC	CASSQDLALRVKQFF
TRBV11-2	TRBJ2-1	TRBD2	NA	TGTGCCAGCAGCACCGGGACTAGCGGGAGTGTTTGGGAGCAGTTCTTC	CASSTGTSGSVWEQFF
TRBV5-1	TRBJ2-7	NA	NA	TGCGCCAGCAGCTGGGGTTCGTCCGAGCAGTACTTC	CASSWGSSEQYF
TRBV7-6	TRBJ2-7	NA	NA	TGTGCCAGCAGCCCGGCCGACGGGCCCCACGAGCAGTACTTC	CASSPADGPHEQYF
TRBV6-1	TRBJ2-3	NA	NA	TGTGCCAGCAGTGAAGGGGGAACAGGGTTCCGGGATACGCAGTATTTT	CASSEGGTGFRDTQYF
TRBV5-4	TRBJ1-1	NA	few	TGTGCCAGCAGCTTGGGTATGAACACTGAAGCTTTCTTT	CASSLGMNTEAFF
TRBV6-4	TRBJ2-6	TRBD2	NA	TGTGCCAGCGGGACGGGGGGCTCTGGGGCCAACGTCCTGACTTTC	CASGTGGSGANVLTF
TRBV30	TRBJ1-5	NA	NA	TGTGCCTGGAGTGTACCAACGGAGGCGCCCCAGCATTTT	CAWSVPTEAPQHF
TRBV15	TRBJ2-3	TRBD2	NA	TGTGCCACCAGCAGAGTAGCGGGAGGGGGGGCGGATACGCAGTATTTT	CATSRVAGGGADTQYF
TRBV5-8	TRBJ2-1	TRBD2	NA	TGTTCCAAGCGGGAGGGCCCTAATGAGCAGTTCTTC	CSKREGPNEQFF
TRBV15	TRBJ2-5	TRBD2	NA	TGTGCCACCAGCAGACCGAAACGACTAGCGGGACAAGAGACCCAGTACTTC	CATSRPKRLAGQETQYF
TRBV28	TRBJ1-2	NA	few	TGTGCCAGCAGTTCCATCTATGGCTACACCTTC	CASSSIYGYTF
TRBV7-2	TRBJ1-1	NA	few	TGTGCCAGCAGCTTAGCGGGAACAACTGAAGCTTTCTTT	CASSLAGTTEAFF
TRBV5-4	TRBJ2-7	TRBD1	NA	TGTGCCAGCAGCGCCCCGGACAGGGAAAGCTCCTACGAGCAGTACTTC	CASSAPDRESSYEQYF
TRBV28	TRBJ2-7	NA	NA	TGTGCCAGCAGAACTTTTACGACCGAGCAGTACTTC	CASRTFTTEQYF
TRBV2	TRBJ2-3	NA	NA	TGTGCCAGCAGTGAGGCTCTCAGCACAGATACGCAGTATTTT	CASSEALSTDTQYF
TRBV7-8	TRBJ2-6	NA	NA	TGTGCCAGCAGCCGGTTGTCTGGGGCCAACGTCCTGACTTTC	CASSRLSGANVLTF
TRBV5-1	TRBJ2-7	NA	NA	TGCGCCAGCAGCTCCCCGGGTGAGCAGTACTTC	CASSSPGEQYF
TRBV27	TRBJ2-7	TRBD2	once	TGTGCCAGCAGTTTAAGTAGCGGGTCCCCCTACGAGCAGTACTTC	CASSLSSGSPYEQYF
TRBV28	TRBJ1-3	NA	NA	TGTGCCAGCAGTTTCGGGGGGTCGCTGGGCCCTGGAAACACCATATATTTT	CASSFGGSLGPGNTIYF
TRBV4-2	TRBJ2-7	TRBD2	NA	TGTGCCAGCAGCATCGGACCTAGCGGGAGGGCCTCTCCCTACGAGCAGTACTTC	CASSIGPSGRASPYEQYF
TRBV27	TRBJ2-7	TRBD2	NA	TGTGCCAGCAGGAGAGGGACTAGCGGGAGCTACGAGCAGTACTTC	CASRRGTSGSYEQYF
TRBV30	TRBJ2-3	TRBD2	NA	TGTGCCTGGAGTTCTAGCGGGAGGGGAGATACGCAGTATTTT	CAWSSSGRGDTQYF
TRBV5-8	TRBJ2-7	TRBD2	NA	TGTGCCAGCAGCCTGGGGCTAGCGGGGATCTACGAGCAGTACTTC	CASSLGLAGIYEQYF
TRBV25-1	TRBJ2-7	NA	many	TGTGCCAGCAGTGAATCCCTCCTCCTATCCCCCGGGCAGTACTTC	CASSESLLLSPGQYF
TRBV7-2	TRBJ2-1	NA	once	TGTGCCAGCAGCTTAGGGCATACTAGGGTCTCCTACAATGAGCAGTTCTTC	CASSLGHTRVSYNEQFF
TRBV28	TRBJ2-2	NA	NA	TGTGCCAGCAGGAGGACGAGGGTCCCCGGGGAGCTGTTTTTT	CASRRTRVPGELFF
TRBV9	TRBJ2-6	NA	NA	TGTGCCAGCAGCGCCCCTCGGACAGAAAGGAACTCTGGGGCCAACGTCCTGACTTTC	CASSAPRTERNSGANVLTF
TRBV10-3	TRBJ1-6	NA	NA	TGTGCCATCACCAGCACCAGGGAAAATTCACCCCTCCACTTT	CAITSTRENSPLHF
TRBV28	TRBJ1-2	NA	few	TGTGCCAGCACCCGGGGGGTTAGTGGCTACACCTTC	CASTRGVSGYTF
TRBV6-5	TRBJ2-2	TRBD2	few	TGTGCCAGCAGTTCCGGACTAGCAGAAACCGGGGAGCTGTTTTTT	CASSSGLAETGELFF
TRBV6-6	TRBJ2-5	TRBD2	NA	TGTGCCAGCAGTTACTCGCGGGGGACCCAAGAGACCCAGTACTTC	CASSYSRGTQETQYF
TRBV29-1	TRBJ2-1	NA	NA	TGCAGCGTTGAATGGAATGCGGATGAGCAGTTCTTC	CSVEWNADEQFF
TRBV11-1	TRBJ2-2	TRBD1	NA	TGTGCCAGCAGCAGCCAGAGGGACAGGGGGCGCAACGGGGAGCTGTTTTTT	CASSSQRDRGRNGELFF
TRBV19	TRBJ2-7	NA	NA	TGTGCCAGTAGGGCAGGTGACTCCTACGAGCAGTACTTC	CASRAGDSYEQYF
TRBV12-5	TRBJ2-3	NA	NA	TGTGCTAGTGGTTTGGGGGCAGGTACGCAGTATTTT	CASGLGAGTQYF
TRBV7-2	TRBJ1-4	NA	NA	TGTGCCAGCGGGCGGTTCGGGGAAAAACTGTTTTTT	CASGRFGEKLFF
TRBV9	TRBJ2-1	NA	NA	TGCGCCAGCAGCGTAGACTGGGCGGAGGGGAACGGGCAGTTCTTC	CASSVDWAEGNGQFF
TRBV27	TRBJ2-1	TRBD2	NA	TGTGCCAGCAGTTTAAGGGAGGGTCGCTCCTACAATGAGCAGTTCTTC	CASSLREGRSYNEQFF
TRBV11-2	TRBJ1-3	NA	NA	TGTGCCAGCAGCTTGAGAGCAGGGGTTAACTCTGGAAACACCATATATTTT	CASSLRAGVNSGNTIYF
TRBV5-1	TRBJ2-3	NA	NA	TGCGCCAGCAGCCCCCGCTTCAACACAGATACGCAGTATTTT	CASSPRFNTDTQYF
TRBV9	TRBJ2-2	NA	NA	TGTGCCAGCAGCCTTCATTTGGAGACCGGGGAGCTGTTTTTT	CASSLHLETGELFF
TRBV4-2	TRBJ2-3	NA	NA	TGTGCCAGCAGCCGACGGGGAGGAGGCGGCACAGATACGCAGTATTTT	CASSRRGGGGTDTQYF
TRBV4-1	TRBJ2-3	TRBD2	NA	TGCGCCAGCAGCCAAGATCGGACTAGCTCAGATACGCAGTATTTT	CASSQDRTSSDTQYF
TRBV2	TRBJ1-1	NA	NA	TGTGCCAGCAGTGAACAGGGCAGGGACTCTGAAGCTTTCTTT	CASSEQGRDSEAFF
TRBV11-2	TRBJ2-1	TRBD2	NA	TGTGCCAGCAGCCCCCAGGGACTAGCGGGAGCTGAGCAGTTCTTC	CASSPQGLAGAEQFF
TRBV28	TRBJ1-1	NA	once	TGTGCCAGCAGTTTCCCCTCGGACCCGAACACTGAAGCTTTCTTT	CASSFPSDPNTEAFF
TRBV9	TRBJ2-1	NA	NA	TGTGCCAGCAGCCCTACTTATTACAATGAGCAGTTCTTC	CASSPTYYNEQFF
TRBV7-9	TRBJ2-6	NA	few	TGTGCCAGCAGCTTAGGCTTGGGGTCTGGGGCCAACGTCCTGACTTTC	CASSLGLGSGANVLTF